Listed below are T cell receptor beta chains from one sample, sequenced in a study of T-cell reconstitution after alpha-beta-depleted transplantation in children. MiXCR was run by TCRdb on the PCR reads, yielding one entry per CDR3 protein. The sample has fewer than 550,000 distinct CDR3 sequences, roughly 15% seen once. Sequences were derived from PBMCs, mostly from graft donor cells, sampled 360 days after TCRalphabeta/CD19-depleted stem cell transplant. Receptor source: a boy less than two years old who had a stem cell transplant for Wiskott-Aldrich syndrome, so the T cells may come from the graft donor. Each CDR3 is given with its conserved first and last residue. The D gene is left open where the match is weak. The size field is filled for only some rows; it gives once, few, many or a size class.

j_gene,v_gene,abundance,d_gene,CDR3aa,CDR3nt
TRBJ2-7,TRBV28,NA,TRBD2,CASSLTGLAGSYEQYF,TGTGCCAGCAGTTTGACGGGACTAGCGGGGTCCTACGAGCAGTACTTC
TRBJ1-2,TRBV29-1,few,NA,CSVEQGSHYGYTF,TGCAGCGTTGAACAGGGAAGTCACTATGGCTACACCTTC
TRBJ2-4,TRBV29-1,NA,NA,CSVEEYPSGKNIQYF,TGCAGCGTTGAGGAGTACCCTTCAGGCAAAAACATTCAGTACTTC
TRBJ2-1,TRBV10-3,NA,NA,CATKTENEQFF,TGTGCCACCAAGACTGAAAATGAGCAGTTCTTC
TRBJ1-2,TRBV5-1,many,NA,CASSLDQARWDGYTF,TGCGCCAGCAGCTTGGACCAGGCGAGGTGGGATGGCTACACCTTC
TRBJ1-2,TRBV3-1,few,NA,CASSLHGTALGYTF,TGTGCCAGCAGCCTCCACGGGACGGCTTTAGGGTACACCTTC
TRBJ2-5,TRBV7-9,few,NA,CASSLSRTVKETQYF,TGTGCCAGCAGCTTATCTAGGACAGTCAAAGAGACCCAGTACTTC
TRBJ2-7,TRBV20-1,NA,NA,CSATSRYEQYF,TGCAGTGCTACTTCGCGCTACGAGCAGTACTTC
TRBJ2-3,TRBV6-2/TRBV6-3,NA,NA,CASSRQGRGTDTQYF,TGTGCCAGCAGTAGACAGGGGAGGGGCACAGATACGCAGTATTTT
TRBJ2-7,TRBV28,many,TRBD1,CASRTPGQPPYEQYF,TGTGCCAGCAGGACACCGGGACAGCCTCCCTACGAGCAGTACTTC
TRBJ2-1,TRBV9,few,NA,CASSVDGFSYNEQFF,TGTGCCAGCAGCGTAGATGGGTTTTCCTACAATGAGCAGTTCTTC
TRBJ2-7,TRBV18,few,NA,CASSPRTEAYEQYF,TGTGCCAGCTCACCTCGGACGGAAGCCTACGAGCAGTACTTC
TRBJ2-1,TRBV6-5,NA,TRBD2,CASSSSGAKYNEQFF,TGTGCCAGCAGTTCCAGCGGGGCTAAGTACAATGAGCAGTTCTTC
TRBJ2-1,TRBV5-1,many,NA,CASSFGLQGYNEQFF,TGCGCCAGCAGCTTCGGCCTCCAGGGGTACAATGAGCAGTTCTTC
TRBJ2-3,TRBV5-6,many,NA,CASSLAGTITDTQYF,TGTGCCAGCAGCTTGGCCGGGACAATCACAGATACGCAGTATTTT
TRBJ2-7,TRBV4-1,NA,NA,CASSQAWDSSSYEQYF,TGCGCCAGCAGCCAAGCATGGGACTCAAGCTCCTACGAGCAGTACTTC
TRBJ2-3,TRBV18,NA,TRBD2,CASSPYVAGGPILTDTQYF,TGTGCCAGCTCACCATACGTAGCGGGAGGGCCTATTCTAACAGATACGCAGTATTTT
TRBJ2-2,TRBV5-1,few,TRBD1,CASSLVGQVNTGELFF,TGCGCCAGCAGCTTGGTGGGACAGGTGAACACCGGGGAGCTGTTTTTT
TRBJ2-7,TRBV11-2,NA,NA,CASAERAEDYEQYF,TGTGCCAGCGCCGAAAGGGCGGAGGACTACGAGCAGTACTTC
TRBJ2-7,TRBV5-1,few,TRBD2,CASSFEGLARTYEQYF,TGCGCCAGCAGCTTCGAGGGACTAGCGAGGACCTACGAGCAGTACTTC
TRBJ2-7,TRBV7-2,many,NA,CASSPPRGLASYEQYF,TGTGCCAGCAGCCCCCCCCGCGGGCTAGCCTCCTACGAGCAGTACTTC
TRBJ2-1,TRBV29-1,few,TRBD2,CSVASTSEYNEQFF,TGCAGCGTTGCTTCGACTAGCGAGTACAATGAGCAGTTCTTC
TRBJ1-5,TRBV15,few,NA,CATSPPSSNQPQHF,TGTGCCACCAGCCCACCTTCTAGCAATCAGCCCCAGCATTTT
TRBJ1-1,TRBV29-1,few,NA,CSVSTDGNTEAFF,TGCAGCGTTTCTACCGACGGGAACACTGAAGCTTTCTTT
TRBJ2-3,TRBV24-1,few,NA,CATRDSYTQYF,TGTGCCACCAGGGACAGCTATACGCAGTATTTT
TRBJ2-7,TRBV10-3,NA,TRBD2,CAIGPRYGGDSYEQYF,TGTGCCATCGGGCCGAGGTATGGGGGGGATTCCTACGAGCAGTACTTC
TRBJ2-2,TRBV20-1,NA,TRBD2,CSAVVPRGRNTGELFF,TGCAGTGCGGTCGTGCCTCGCGGGAGAAACACCGGGGAGCTGTTTTTT
TRBJ2-7,TRBV6-5,few,NA,CASSYYPKPYEQYF,TGTGCCAGCAGTTACTACCCGAAGCCCTACGAGCAGTACTTC
TRBJ1-5,TRBV3-1,few,NA,CASSQGQRQPQHF,TGTGCCAGCAGCCAGGGGCAAAGGCAGCCCCAGCATTTT
TRBJ2-1,TRBV5-1,NA,TRBD1,CASSLAPGTGLRVSYNEQFF,TGCGCCAGCAGCTTGGCCCCCGGGACAGGTTTAAGGGTCTCCTACAATGAGCAGTTCTTC
TRBJ2-1,TRBV6-1,NA,NA,CASSELRGLGNEQFF,TGTGCCAGCAGTGAATTGCGGGGACTGGGCAATGAGCAGTTCTTC
TRBJ1-2,TRBV6-1,NA,TRBD1,CASSVTGAFSTGYTF,TGTGCCAGCAGTGTGACAGGGGCCTTTTCTACTGGCTACACCTTC
TRBJ2-1,TRBV7-6,NA,TRBD2,CASSLDGGREGGDYNEQFF,TGTGCCAGCAGCTTAGACGGCGGGAGGGAAGGAGGGGATTACAATGAGCAGTTCTTC
TRBJ2-3,TRBV12-3/TRBV12-4,few,NA,CASSLLPRDLSTDTQYF,TGTGCCAGCAGTTTGTTGCCCCGGGACCTGAGCACAGATACGCAGTATTTT
TRBJ2-4,TRBV28,few,NA,CASSLGRVQYF,TGTGCCAGCAGTTTAGGGCGAGTTCAGTACTTC